This TCR beta chain was sequenced for a study of shared clonotypes between healthy human individuals (dated by TCRdb to 2018 to 2021). Concerning the study at large: The cohort included three men and a couple of women between 18 and 49 years of age. To increase sequencing depth and limit assay-specific biases, different laboratories used diverse techniques to prepare libraries and sequence TCR repertoires. Each donor's leukapheresis produced roughly between about 0.8 and 8.9 billion PBMCs. For each donor, three plates each were used for CD4 naive and CD4 memory, two plates were used for CD8 naive, and one plate was used for CD8 memory. The study deeply sequenced blood TCR repertoires of roughly five healthy adults to estimate repertoire size and the extent of clonotype sharing between individuals. Points the paper makes about the study in general: Naive subsets generally had larger estimated clonotype richness than memory subsets did. About 5% of naive CD4, around 3.5% of naive CD8, 2% to 2.5% of memory CD4, and 0.35% to 0.4% of memory CD8 clonotypes were shared across a few donors. Clonotypes shared by all four sorted-subset donors showed higher generation probabilities than non-shared clonotypes. Even with the large sequencing depth, rarefaction of the sorted-subset datasets indicated that sequencing was incomplete. Pairwise subsampling led to the expectation that sequencing depth would affect the degree of clonotype sharing among donors. Because the study included a small number of donors, the genetic and exposure-history diversity represented was limited. Sampling was limited to blood, and TCR repertoires in tissue likely differ from TCR repertoires in blood.

Details on this clone: It lacks a known antigen. Base quality data are lacking; no much larger clone is found one base away.

CD8 naive samples were obtained by positive selection for CCR7 among CD45RO-negative cells, yielding a CD45RA+CCR7+ population from which TemRA cells were excluded. Donors were healthy HIV-negative adults with no recently reported acute infections or vaccinations. All donors were Caucasian adults living in Nashville, Tennessee, USA. After blood collection by leukapheresis, PBMCs were isolated using Ficoll-Histopaque density gradient centrifugation and then cryopreserved in the vapor phase of liquid nitrogen. Purity and quantity of every magnetically sorted T cell population were checked by analytical flow cytometry. From each sorted fraction, genomic DNA was isolated and quantified by UV absorbance on a Nanodrop 2000c. The CDR3 holds 14 amino acids from the cysteine to the phenylalanine. The retained sequence is limited to the CDR3, 42 bases, with the frame set at the first base. Trimming takes 6 bases from V and 5 bases from J, and the germline ends sit 15 bases apart. As encoded in the germline V gene, CDR1 is SNHLY while CDR2 is FYNNEI.

Using the deep immunoSEQ assay, TCR CDR3 regions were amplified from genomic DNA by multiplex PCR. Extracted genomic DNA from each cell subset was distributed evenly across all wells of several immunoSEQ 96-well plates, and each plate was treated as a replicate. For sorted subsets, about 200 ng genomic DNA, equal to 25,000 to 35,000 T cell genomes, was loaded into each replicate PCR. Purified libraries were measured with a Qubit 3.0 fluorometer, size-checked on a Bioanalyzer 2100, and measured again with the KAPA Library Quantification kit. Every immunoSEQ 96-well plate was sequenced on a separate single-read 150-cycle Illumina NextSeq 550 flow cell. As for the authors' bioinformatics: Because the immunoSEQ output included only junctional sequences and no quality scores, the filtering could not be the same as the filtering used for full-length reads. To assign V/J genes and CDR3, sequences were annotated against IMGT germline references using PyIR, a Python wrapper for IgBLAST v1.9. Reads with weak V/J assignments (E-value above 1e-6), missing CDR3, stop codons, out-of-frame junctions, or ambiguous translated residues were removed. V3J clonotypes were defined as sequences sharing an identical inferred V gene, J gene, and CDR3 amino acid sequence. The percentage overlap between two repertoires was calculated by dividing the number of shared unique clonotypes by the size of the smaller repertoire. Richness of each repertoire was evaluated using RTK rarefaction, the Chao1 estimator, and Recon v2.1 estimates of unobserved clonotypes. For all TCRbeta clonotypes obtained by the gDNA method from four donors, generation probabilities were computed with OLGA. TCRdb took over this immuneACCESS table, retaining in-frame rearrangements with V and J assigned. Such tables are incomplete; in checked studies, under half of the missing clones stem from an unresolved V gene, and the remainder is unexplained. V and J calls and clone size follow that table, whereas D and trimming were derived from the DNA. A total of 1.5 million to 2.5 million clones appear in this sample, about 95% of them only once. The biggest ten clones account for more than 0.9% of the sample.

The TCR was taken from a man between 18 and 29 years old in good health. The sample was naive CD8+ T cells sorted from blood. The cell subset or site label, as the study defines it: CD45RA+CCR7+. The chain employs TRBV2 and TRBJ2-3, with TRBD2 perhaps the D gene, on 6 matching bases. The nucleotide sequence is TGTGCCAGCAGCGAAAATCTAGCGTTAGATACGCAGTATTTT. Its product reads: CASSENLALDTQYF. When the CDR3 is completed using the reference TRBV2 and TRBJ2-3 genes on either side, the full variable domain is EPEVTQTPSHQVTQMGQEVILRCVPISNHLYFYWYRQILGQKVEFLVSFYNNEISEKSEIFDDQFSVERPDGSNFTLKIRSTKLEDSAMYFCASSENLALDTQYFGPGTRLTVL.